This TCR beta chain was obtained from a study of T cell responses to AZD1222 COVID-19 vaccine. Looking at the study overall: Second-dose groups at about 4 or about 12 weeks were pooled.

Remarks on this clone: The antigen remains undetermined.

General study points: After the peak T cell response, and only then, were repertoires sampled. Vaccine-associated CD4 TCRs spanned spike, dominant at 160-218 and 743-854.

V was pared by 7 bases and J by 4 bases, with 11 bases between. Germline CDR1 reads SNHLY; CDR2 reads FYNNEI. CDR3 length equals 13 residues. Sequencing used immunoSEQ multiplex PCR; TCRdb keeps in-frame clones, though not all of them. The sample lists around 140,000 clones; about 94% were seen once. The sample was peripheral blood, taken on day 0 of AZD1222 vaccination. This receptor was obtained from an adult in good health. The V and J genes are TRBV2 and TRBJ2-1; TRBD2 is a possible D gene (6 bases). CDR3 sequence (DNA): TGTGCCAGCATTTGGACTACGTACAATGAGCAGTTCTTC. It translates to CASIWTTYNEQFF.